This record concerns one T cell receptor beta chain sequence. Both 60 Vbeta primers and 13 Jbeta primers went into the PCR. The repertoire was sequenced with immunoSEQ multiplex PCR; TCRdb's copy has only in-frame clones and lacks some. The sample yields 120,000 or so clones, approximately 68% seen once. This specimen comes from a study of cytomegalovirus exposure and HLA in healthy donors. Study information: Early release data held roughly 90 million unique TCRs from HLA-typed donors.

Between the trimmed V and J ends, which lost 3 bases and 3 bases, there was a span of 27 bases. The CDR3 is made up of 20 amino acids. The sequenced sample consisted of PBMCs. This sequence was found in a man aged 30-40 years in good health and CMV-seropositive. V usage is TRBV23-1 and J usage is TRBJ2-1, with D perhaps TRBD1 (6 bases). TRBV23-1 is identified as an open reading frame with a role that is uncertain. The CDR3 loop reads CASSQYKTGPLGVIYNEQFF. In DNA, the CDR3 is TGCGCCAGCAGTCAGTATAAGACAGGTCCCCTTGGGGTTATCTACAATGAGCAGTTCTTC.